This T cell receptor beta chain originates from a study of T cells in Graves' hyperthyroidism and ophthalmopathy. Study-level information: Prior to any treatment, at the point of initial diagnosis, peripheral blood was collected.

This clonotype was observed a few times. The antigen is undetermined. Each person with ophthalmopathy scored at least 3 on the Clinical Activity Score, reached NOSPECS grade 4 or higher, and had been ill under 3 months. Extraction of PBMCs used around 9.6 ml of fresh peripheral blood. RNA transcripts provided the source from which TCR beta CDR3 regions were amplified. When the TCR CDR3 underwent first-round RT-PCR, the HTBI primer set was used. TCRdb itself ran the multiplex PCR reads through MiXCR, one entry per CDR3 protein. The profile shows 250,000 to 300,000 distinct CDR3 sequences, around a fifth of them singletons. Trimming took 3 bases from V and 4 from J; bases not matched to a gene: 9. The germline CDR1 and CDR2 sequences are MNHEY and SVGAGI. CDR3 length: 16 amino acids. Findings of the study overall: Blood also held most thyroid clonotypes expanded beyond 0.001.

V usage is TRBV6-5 and J usage is TRBJ1-3; 7 bases are a match to TRBD1. The TCR was taken from a man in his fifties or sixties with Graves' ophthalmopathy. Sequencing was carried out using blood. The DNA for the CDR3 is TGTGCCAGCAGTTATCGGAGACAGGGAGCCGGAAACACCATATATTTT. It specifies CASSYRRQGAGNTIYF.